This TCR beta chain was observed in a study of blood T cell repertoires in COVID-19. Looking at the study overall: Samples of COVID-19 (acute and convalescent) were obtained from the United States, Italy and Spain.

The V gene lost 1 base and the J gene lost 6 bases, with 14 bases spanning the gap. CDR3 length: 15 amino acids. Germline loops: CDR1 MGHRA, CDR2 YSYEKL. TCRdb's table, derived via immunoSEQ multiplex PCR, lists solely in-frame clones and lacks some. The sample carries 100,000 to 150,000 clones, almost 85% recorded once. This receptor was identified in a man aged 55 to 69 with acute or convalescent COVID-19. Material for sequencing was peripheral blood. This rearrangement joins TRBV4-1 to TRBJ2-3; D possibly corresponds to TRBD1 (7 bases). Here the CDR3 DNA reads TGCGCCAGCAGCCAAGTCGACAGGGAGGTGGATACGCAGTATTTT. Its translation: CASSQVDREVDTQYF.